This note documents a single TCR beta chain sequence. This sample was taken from a study of blood T cells in healthy people across ages. Next came a second PCR, run for roughly 6 to 11 cycles, which used a sample-barcoded 5' primer along with a J-beta primer mix. TCRdb redid the calling of the 5' RACE reads with MiXCR, one entry per CDR3 protein. The table includes hundreds of thousands of distinct CDR3 sequences, around a fifth detected once. The TCR sequence derives from a man in his 70s in good health. The sequenced sample consisted of blood.

In nucleotides, the CDR3 is TGTGCCATCAGGAGAGACATGACGAACACCGGGGAGCTGTTTTTT. Its protein is CAIRRDMTNTGELFF. The V call is TRBV10-3, the J call TRBJ2-2; D is uncertain. The CDR3 consists of 15 residues. In germline, CDR1 is ENHRY, CDR2 SYGVKD. With 6 bases removed from V and 0 bases from J, the gap between germline ends came to 11 bases.